Described below is a single T cell receptor (beta chain) sequence and its context. This sample stems from a study of blood T cell repertoires in COVID-19. Trimming removed 3 bases from V and 0 bases from J, with 12 bases in between. The V gene's germline CDR1 is SEHNR and CDR2 FQNEAQ (reference sequence). The CDR3 has 16 residues. Here immunoSEQ multiplex PCR was the method, and the copy in TCRdb shows in-frame clones only, minus some. The table includes about 170,000 clones, 84% detected once. This sequence was found in a man between 18 and 35 years old with active or convalescent COVID-19. The genes are TRBV7-9 and TRBJ2-1; D not certain. Specimen: peripheral blood. DNA for the CDR3: TGTGCCAGCAGCTTTTTGCAGGTTAGCTCCTACAATGAGCAGTTCTTC. It encodes CASSFLQVSSYNEQFF.